Each of the 21 T cell receptor beta chains below was sequenced from the same sample in a study of blood T cells in healthy people across ages. Sample-barcoded 5' priming and a J-beta primer mix drove a second PCR of about 6 to 12 cycles. TCRdb called the 5' RACE reads again in MiXCR, with one record for every CDR3 protein. The sample has about 1,500,000 distinct CDR3 sequences; approximately 42% are singletons. The sequencing sample was made of blood. The receptors here all came from a woman aged 18-29 years in good health.

V gene TRBV7-2 combines with J gene TRBJ1-2; 7 nucleotides align to TRBD1. J lost 5 bases, V lost 7 bases, and 10 bases had no gene match. The CDR3 is made up of 14 amino acids. Germline V CDR1 and CDR2: SGHTA, FQGNSA. The CDR3 loop is CASTPDPGGYGYTF. CDR3 sequence (DNA): TGTGCCAGCACCCCCGACCCAGGGGGATATGGCTACACCTTC.

The chain is built from TRBV20-1 and TRBJ2-7, with TRBD2 identical over 11 bases. Germline V gene sequence: CDR1 DFQATT, CDR2 SNEGSKA (reference sequence). The CDR3 spans 17 residues. With V trimmed by 2 bases and J by 2 bases, 11 bases remained unmatched. The CDR3 region has the DNA TGCAGTGCTAGATCCCGGACTAGCGGGCCTAGCCCCTACGAGCAGTACTTC. It translates to CSARSRTSGPSPYEQYF.

This clonotype came up a few times. The chain is built from TRBV3-1 and TRBJ2-7; D not resolved. V lost 4 bases to trimming and J lost 2 bases, with 6 bases between them. Germline V gene data show CDR1 as LGHDT and CDR2 as YNNKEL (reference sequence). CDR3 size: 12 residues. CDR3 bases: TGTGCCAGCAGCCGTGTCACCTACGAGCAGTACTTC. Its translation: CASSRVTYEQYF.

This clonotype has ten or more counts. This chain links TRBV3-1 with TRBJ2-3, with 7 nucleotides matching TRBD2. The CDR3 loop spans 13 amino acids. CDR1 and CDR2 (germline): LGHDT, YNNKEL (reference sequence). V was clipped by 4 bases and J by 4 bases; unmatched bases: 2. The CDR3 sequence: CASSPRGADTQYF. CDR3 sequence (DNA): TGTGCCAGCAGCCCCCGGGGGGCAGATACGCAGTATTTT.

The rearrangement uses TRBV28 and TRBJ2-1; maybe TRBD2 (5 bases). CDR1 and CDR2 from the germline V gene are MDHEN and SYDVKM. The CDR3 extends over 14 amino acids. Trimming removed 8 bases at V and 1 base at J, with 12 bases between. Here the CDR3 reads CASLGEPSYNEQFF. DNA for the CDR3: TGTGCCAGCTTGGGAGAACCTTCCTACAATGAGCAGTTCTTC.

V is TRBV20-1 and J is TRBJ2-2; D is undetermined. The CDR3 loop spans 15 amino acids. Germline CDR1 and CDR2: DFQATT and SNEGSKA (reference sequence). V was cut by 0 bases and J by 5 bases, with 13 bases left in between. The DNA for the CDR3 is TGCAGTGCTAGAGATTTGAGTGGCTTAACCGGGGAGCTGTTTTTT. Translating it yields CSARDLSGLTGELFF.

The chain links TRBV10-3 to TRBJ1-5; 8 nucleotides line up with TRBD1. CDR3 length: 14 residues. The ends lost 0 bases at V and 6 bases at J; junction bases unmatched: 1. CDR1 is ENHRY, CDR2 SYGVKD, per germline. CDR3 amino acids: CAISESDRGQPQHF. The CDR3 DNA follows: TGTGCCATCAGTGAGTCAGACAGGGGTCAGCCCCAGCATTTT.

The rearrangement links TRBV7-9 to TRBJ2-3, with TRBD2 matching 14 bases. Trimming at V came to 7 bases and at J to 4 bases, leaving 13 bases not matched to a gene. Germline V gene lookup returns CDR1 SEHNR and CDR2 FQNEAQ (reference sequence). CDR3 length: 18 residues. Here the CDR3 DNA reads TGTGCCAGCACTACCGGGACTAGCGGGAGATGGGGCCCAGATACGCAGTATTTT. Its protein product is CASTTGTSGRWGPDTQYF.

This clonotype turned up a few times. The V call is TRBV12-3 or TRBV12-4, the J call TRBJ1-1; tentative D call: TRBD1 (6 bases). Trimming removed 1 base at V and 2 bases at J, with 20 bases between. This CDR3 region has 18 residues. The CDR3 nucleotides read TGTGCCAGCAGTTTAGAGTGGAGGAGAGGGGGGAGAAACACTGAAGCTTTCTTT. Protein sequence: CASSLEWRRGGRNTEAFF.

The chain joins TRBV28 to TRBJ2-1, with D perhaps matching TRBD2 (5 bases). CDR1 is MDHEN, CDR2 SYDVKM, per germline. The CDR3 covers 15 residues. Trimming cost V 6 bases and J 6 bases, with 18 bases left between them. CDR3 residues: CASSPGESSLNEQFF. DNA of the CDR3: TGTGCCAGCAGCCCCGGGGAGTCGTCCCTCAATGAGCAGTTCTTC.

The chain uses TRBV5-1 and TRBJ2-7; D call uncertain. This CDR3 contains 17 residues. Trimming removed 0 bases at V and 0 bases at J, with 16 bases between. Germline V lookup: CDR1 SGHRS, CDR2 YFSETQ. The CDR3 here is CASSLDSSTLISYEQYF. CDR3 DNA sequence: TGCGCCAGCAGCTTGGATTCCTCGACACTAATCTCCTACGAGCAGTACTTC. Complete variable domain (other parts from reference TRBV5-1 and TRBJ2-7): KAGVTQTPRYLIKTRGQQVTLSCSPISGHRSVSWYQQTPGQGLQFLFEYFSETQRNKGNFPGRFSGRQFSNSRSEMNVSTLELGDSALYLCASSLDSSTLISYEQYFGPGTRLTVT.

This rearrangement joins TRBV20-1 to TRBJ2-3, with D tentatively TRBD1 (5 bases). This CDR3 is 14 amino acids long. V was pared by 6 bases and J by 2 bases, with 15 bases between. Germline V CDR1 and CDR2: DFQATT, SNEGSKA (reference sequence). For the CDR3, the DNA is TGCAGTGCATTTCGCAGGGTTTTCACAGATACGCAGTATTTT. Translating gives CSAFRRVFTDTQYF.

This clonotype occurred once. The rearrangement uses TRBV20-1 and TRBJ2-5; D may be TRBD2 (5 bases). V was clipped by 7 bases and J by 11 bases, with 20 bases between them. The CDR3 has 12 residues. CDR1 is DFQATT, CDR2 SNEGSKA, per germline (reference sequence). The CDR3 sequence: CSVRGNGNEQYF. In nucleotides, the CDR3 is TGCAGTGTCAGAGGGAATGGCAATGAGCAGTACTTC.

The rearrangement joins TRBV6-5 to TRBJ2-7; the match to TRBD2 covers 7 bases. CDR3 length: 14 amino acids. After removal of 3 bases from V and 2 bases from J, the junction contained 4 bases not matched to a gene. Germline V gene lookup returns CDR1 MNHEY and CDR2 SVGAGI. The CDR3 DNA is TGTGCCAGCAGTTATCGGACTAGTCCCTACGAGCAGTACTTC. Amino acid sequence: CASSYRTSPYEQYF.

V gene TRBV4-1 combines with J gene TRBJ2-5; TRBD2 matches 12 bases. With 4 bases clipped from V and 11 bases from J, the junction kept 14 bases outside the gene matches. Germline V gene sequence: CDR1 MGHRA, CDR2 YSYEKL. This CDR3 has 16 amino acids. The CDR3 is CASSPKVLAGGLKQYF. CDR3 nucleotide sequence: TGCGCCAGCAGCCCGAAGGTACTAGCGGGGGGTCTAAAGCAGTACTTC.

The chain joins TRBV15 to TRBJ2-5; 11 bases line up with TRBD2. The J call may be faulty, since TRBJ2-7 better matches the DNA end. Germline V lookup: CDR1 LNHNV, CDR2 YYDKDF (reference sequence). The CDR3 is made up of 15 amino acids. The CDR3 DNA is TGTGCCACCAGCAGATTGACTAGCGGGGATTACGAGCAGTACTTC. Translated, it gives CATSRLTSGDYEQYF.

V is TRBV29-1 and J is TRBJ2-7; D gene unclear. From germline, CDR1 is SQVTM and CDR2 ANQGSEA. V was clipped by 4 bases and J by 7 bases, with 8 bases between them. The CDR3 consists of 10 residues. CDR3 coding DNA: TGCAGCGTTGTCCAGGCAGAGCAGTACTTC. This gives the protein CSVVQAEQYF.

The rearrangement uses TRBV20-1 and TRBJ2-1; 12 bases are shared with TRBD2. The end of the DNA aligns better with TRBJ2-7, so the J call may be wrong. The CDR3 loop spans 17 amino acids. Germline-derived CDR1 and CDR2 are DFQATT and SNEGSKA (reference sequence). In DNA, the CDR3 is TGCAGTGCTAGAGATTCTAGCGGGAGGGCCTCCTACAATGAGCAGTACTTC. It yields the protein CSARDSSGRASYNEQYF.

This clonotype was recorded a few times. The chain joins TRBV5-1 to TRBJ2-1; D could derive from TRBD1 or TRBD2 (5 bases each). Germline V lookup: CDR1 SGHRS, CDR2 YFSETQ. CDR3 length: 12 residues. Trimming shortened V by 7 bases and J by 9 bases, and 14 bases separated the two germline ends. CDR3 DNA sequence: TGCGCCAGCCATGCCTCTGGGGGTGAGCAGTTCTTC. This sequence encodes CASHASGGEQFF.

The gene calls are TRBV28 and TRBJ2-7, with TRBD2 as a possible D gene (5 bases). V was shortened by 8 bases and J by 3 bases, with 11 bases between the two germline ends. The CDR3 length is 12 residues. CDR1 MDHEN and CDR2 SYDVKM come from the germline V gene. The CDR3: CASEGGGYEQYF. The DNA for the CDR3 is TGTGCCAGCGAGGGTGGTGGCTACGAGCAGTACTTC.

J is TRBJ2-7 and V is TRBV28; 9 bases fit TRBD1. Germline values: CDR1 MDHEN, CDR2 SYDVKM. Trimming cost V 7 bases and J 3 bases; bases outside gene matches: 7. This CDR3 has 14 amino acids. The CDR3 DNA reads as TGTGCCAGCACGCCGGGACAGGGTCTCTACGAGCAGTACTTC. Translated: CASTPGQGLYEQYF.